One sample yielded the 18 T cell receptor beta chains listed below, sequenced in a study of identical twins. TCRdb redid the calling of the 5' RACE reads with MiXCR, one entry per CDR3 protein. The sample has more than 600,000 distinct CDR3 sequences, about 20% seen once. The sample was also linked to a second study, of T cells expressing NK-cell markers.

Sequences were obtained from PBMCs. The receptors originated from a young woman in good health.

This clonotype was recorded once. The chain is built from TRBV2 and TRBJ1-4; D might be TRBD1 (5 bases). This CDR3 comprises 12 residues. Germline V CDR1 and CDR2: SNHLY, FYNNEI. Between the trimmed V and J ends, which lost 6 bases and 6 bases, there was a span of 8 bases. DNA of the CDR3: TGTGCCAGCAGGCGGGACGATGAAAAACTGTTTTTT. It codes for CASRRDDEKLFF.

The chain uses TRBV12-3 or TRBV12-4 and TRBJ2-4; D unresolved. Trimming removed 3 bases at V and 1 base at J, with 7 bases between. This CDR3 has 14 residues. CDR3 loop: CASSLGNAKNIQYF. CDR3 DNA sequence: TGTGCCAGCAGTTTGGGAAACGCCAAAAACATTCAGTACTTC.

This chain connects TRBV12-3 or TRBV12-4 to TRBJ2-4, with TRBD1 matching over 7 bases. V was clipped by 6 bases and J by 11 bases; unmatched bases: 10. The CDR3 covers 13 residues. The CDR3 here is CASSPGDRVLQYF. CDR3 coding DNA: TGTGCCAGCAGCCCCGGGGACAGAGTACTTCAGTACTTC.

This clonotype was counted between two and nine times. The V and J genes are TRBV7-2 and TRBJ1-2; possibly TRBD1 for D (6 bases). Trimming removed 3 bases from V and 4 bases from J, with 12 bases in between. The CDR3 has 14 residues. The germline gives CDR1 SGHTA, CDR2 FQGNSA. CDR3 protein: CASSLLTGLYGYTF. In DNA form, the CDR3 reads TGTGCCAGCAGCTTGTTGACAGGCCTCTATGGCTACACCTTC.

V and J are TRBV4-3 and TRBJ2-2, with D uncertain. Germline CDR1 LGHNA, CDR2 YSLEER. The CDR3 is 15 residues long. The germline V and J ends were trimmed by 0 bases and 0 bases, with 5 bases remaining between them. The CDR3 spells CASSQEPANTGELFF. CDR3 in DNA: TGCGCCAGCAGCCAAGAACCCGCGAACACCGGGGAGCTGTTTTTT.

In DNA, the CDR3 is TGTGCCATCCAGGGGATCAACTATGGCTACACCTTC. Translating gives CAIQGINYGYTF. J is TRBJ1-2 and V is TRBV7-2; weak D call: TRBD1 (6 bases). CDR3 length: 12 residues. The V end lost 10 bases, the J end lost 2 bases, and 11 bases lay between the germline ends. Germline values: CDR1 SGHTA, CDR2 FQGNSA.

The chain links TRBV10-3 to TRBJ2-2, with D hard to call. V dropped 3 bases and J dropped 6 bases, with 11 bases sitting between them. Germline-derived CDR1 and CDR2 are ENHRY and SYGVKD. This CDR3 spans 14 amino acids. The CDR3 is CAISDPGGAGELFF. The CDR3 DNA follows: TGTGCCATCAGTGACCCGGGTGGGGCCGGGGAGCTGTTTTTT.

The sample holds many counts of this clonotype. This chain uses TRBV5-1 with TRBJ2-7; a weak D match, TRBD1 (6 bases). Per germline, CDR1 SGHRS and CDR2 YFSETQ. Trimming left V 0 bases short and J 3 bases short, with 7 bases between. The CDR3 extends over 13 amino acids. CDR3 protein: CASSLDRDYEQYF. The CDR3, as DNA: TGCGCCAGCAGCTTGGACAGGGACTACGAGCAGTACTTC.

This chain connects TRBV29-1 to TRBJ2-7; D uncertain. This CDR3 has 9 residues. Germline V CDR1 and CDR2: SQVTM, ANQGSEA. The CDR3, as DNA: TGCATCCACCCCAACGAGCAGTACTTC. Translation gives CIHPNEQYF.

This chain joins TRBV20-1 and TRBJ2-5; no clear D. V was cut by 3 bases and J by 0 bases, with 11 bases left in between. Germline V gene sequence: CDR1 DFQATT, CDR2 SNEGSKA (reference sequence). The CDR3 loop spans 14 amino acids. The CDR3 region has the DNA TGCAGTGCTAGTGGTTCAGGCGACCAAGAGACCCAGTACTTC. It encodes CSASGSGDQETQYF.

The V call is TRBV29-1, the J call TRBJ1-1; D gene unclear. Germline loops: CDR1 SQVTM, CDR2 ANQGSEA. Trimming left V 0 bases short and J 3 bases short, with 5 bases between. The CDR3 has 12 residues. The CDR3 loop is CSVEEGYTEAFF. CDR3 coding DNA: TGCAGCGTTGAAGAAGGATACACTGAAGCTTTCTTT.

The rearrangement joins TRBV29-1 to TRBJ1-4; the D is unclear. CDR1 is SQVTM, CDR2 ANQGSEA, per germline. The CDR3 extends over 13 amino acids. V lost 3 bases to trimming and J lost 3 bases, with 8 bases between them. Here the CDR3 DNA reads TGCAGCGTTGAGATCGGGCCTAATGAAAAACTGTTTTTT. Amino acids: CSVEIGPNEKLFF.

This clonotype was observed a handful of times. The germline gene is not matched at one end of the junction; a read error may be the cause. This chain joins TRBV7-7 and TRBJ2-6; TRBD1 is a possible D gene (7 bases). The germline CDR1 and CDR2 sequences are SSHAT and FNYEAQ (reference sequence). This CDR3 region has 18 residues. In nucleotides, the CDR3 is TGTGCTAGCAGCCCCGCGGGGACAGACCGCTCTGGGGCCAACGTCCTGACTTTC. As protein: CASSPAGTDRSGANVLTF.

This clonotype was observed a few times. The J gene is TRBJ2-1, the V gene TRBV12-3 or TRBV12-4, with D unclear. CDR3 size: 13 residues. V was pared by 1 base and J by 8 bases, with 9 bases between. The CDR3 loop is CASSLGSLDEQFF. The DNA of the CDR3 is TGTGCCAGCAGTTTAGGTAGTCTCGATGAGCAGTTCTTC.

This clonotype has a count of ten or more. CDR3 residues: CAISGTGEHGYTF. The CDR3, as DNA: TGTGCCATCAGTGGGACAGGGGAACATGGCTACACCTTC. This chain connects TRBV10-3 to TRBJ1-2, with 9 bases matching TRBD1. This CDR3 comprises 13 residues. The ends lost 4 bases at V and 6 bases at J; junction bases unmatched: 3. The germline CDR1 and CDR2 sequences are ENHRY and SYGVKD.

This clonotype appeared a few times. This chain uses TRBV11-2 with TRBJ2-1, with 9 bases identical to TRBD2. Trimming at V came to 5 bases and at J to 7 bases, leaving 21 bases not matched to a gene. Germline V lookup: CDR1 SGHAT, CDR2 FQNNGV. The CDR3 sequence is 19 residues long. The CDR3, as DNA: TGTGCCAGCAGCCCCAATCGACGGGGCCGTAGCGGGAGTAGAAATGAGCAGTTCTTC. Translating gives CASSPNRRGRSGSRNEQFF.

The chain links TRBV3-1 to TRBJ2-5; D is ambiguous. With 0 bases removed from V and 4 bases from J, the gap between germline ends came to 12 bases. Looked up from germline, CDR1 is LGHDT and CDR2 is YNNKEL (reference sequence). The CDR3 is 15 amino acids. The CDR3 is CASSQDGGVPETQYF. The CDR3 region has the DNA TGTGCCAGCAGCCAAGATGGTGGAGTTCCAGAGACCCAGTACTTC.

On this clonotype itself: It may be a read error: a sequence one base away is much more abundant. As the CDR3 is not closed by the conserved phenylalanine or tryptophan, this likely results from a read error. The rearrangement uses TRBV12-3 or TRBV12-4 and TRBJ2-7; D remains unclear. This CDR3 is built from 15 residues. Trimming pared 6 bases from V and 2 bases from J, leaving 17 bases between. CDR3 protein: CASSLSRIPTYEQYL. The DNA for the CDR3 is TGTGCCAGCAGCCTGAGCCGGATTCCCACCTACGAGCAGTACCTC.